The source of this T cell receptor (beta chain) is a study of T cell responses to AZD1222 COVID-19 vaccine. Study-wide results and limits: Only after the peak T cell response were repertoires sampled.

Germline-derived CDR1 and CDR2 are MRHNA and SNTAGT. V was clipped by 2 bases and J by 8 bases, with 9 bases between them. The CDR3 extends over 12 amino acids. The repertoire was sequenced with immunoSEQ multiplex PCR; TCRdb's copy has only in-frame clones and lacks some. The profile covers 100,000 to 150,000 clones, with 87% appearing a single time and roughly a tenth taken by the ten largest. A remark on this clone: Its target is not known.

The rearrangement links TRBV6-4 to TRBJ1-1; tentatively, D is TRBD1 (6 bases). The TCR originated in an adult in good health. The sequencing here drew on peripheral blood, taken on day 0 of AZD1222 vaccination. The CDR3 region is CASSDHGTEAFF. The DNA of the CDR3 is TGTGCCAGCAGTGACCACGGGACAGAAGCTTTCTTT.